Below, one T cell receptor (beta chain) is given with its context. The data were taken from a study of control samples from healthy donors and cancer patients. Sequencing was performed with immunoSEQ multiplex PCR; in TCRdb, only in-frame clones are kept and a portion is missing. The table has some 130,000 clones, roughly 89% seen once. Unmatched junction bases numbered 5, after V lost 6 bases and J lost 1 base. Germline V gene sequence: CDR1 PRHDT, CDR2 FYEKMQ (reference sequence). The CDR3 covers 15 residues. The sequenced sample consisted of blood. This receptor was obtained from a man aged 18 to 35 in good health. The genes are TRBV13 and TRBJ2-1; TRBD2 matches 8 bases. The CDR3 region has the DNA TGTGCCAGCAGAGACAGCGGGGGATCCTACAATGAGCAGTTCTTC. It codes for CASRDSGGSYNEQFF.